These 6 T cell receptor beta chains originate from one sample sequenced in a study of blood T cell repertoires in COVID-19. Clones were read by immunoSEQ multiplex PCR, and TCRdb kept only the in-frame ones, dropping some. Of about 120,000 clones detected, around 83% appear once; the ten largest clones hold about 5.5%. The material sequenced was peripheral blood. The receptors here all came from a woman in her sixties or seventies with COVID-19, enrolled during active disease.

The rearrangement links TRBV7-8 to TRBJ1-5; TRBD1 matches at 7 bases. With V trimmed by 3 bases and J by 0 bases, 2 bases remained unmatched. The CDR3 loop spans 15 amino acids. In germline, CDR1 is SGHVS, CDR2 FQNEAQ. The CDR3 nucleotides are TGTGCCAGCAGCTTGGGACAGTATAGCAATCAGCCCCAGCATTTT. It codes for CASSLGQYSNQPQHF.

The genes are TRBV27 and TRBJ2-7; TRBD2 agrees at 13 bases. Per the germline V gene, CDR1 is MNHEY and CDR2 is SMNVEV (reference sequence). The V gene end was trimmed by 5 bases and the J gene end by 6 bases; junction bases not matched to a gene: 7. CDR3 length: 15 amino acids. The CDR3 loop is CASSATSGRLGEQYF. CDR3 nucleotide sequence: TGTGCCAGCAGTGCGACTAGCGGGAGGTTGGGCGAGCAGTACTTC.

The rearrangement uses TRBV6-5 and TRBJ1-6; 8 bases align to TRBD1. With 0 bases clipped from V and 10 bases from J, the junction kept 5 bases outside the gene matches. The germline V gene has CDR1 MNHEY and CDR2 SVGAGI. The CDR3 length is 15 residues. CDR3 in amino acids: CASSYSTGASSPLHF. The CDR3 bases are TGTGCCAGCAGTTACTCGACAGGGGCTAGCTCACCCCTCCACTTT.

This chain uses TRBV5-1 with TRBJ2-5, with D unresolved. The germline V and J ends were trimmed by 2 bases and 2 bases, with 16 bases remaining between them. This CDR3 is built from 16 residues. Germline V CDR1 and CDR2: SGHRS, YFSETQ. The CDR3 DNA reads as TGCGCCAGCAGCTTACAAGACAATGCACAACAAGAGACCCAGTACTTC. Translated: CASSLQDNAQQETQYF. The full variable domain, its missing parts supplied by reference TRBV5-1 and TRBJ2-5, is KAGVTQTPRYLIKTRGQQVTLSCSPISGHRSVSWYQQTPGQGLQFLFEYFSETQRNKGNFPGRFSGRQFSNSRSEMNVSTLELGDSALYLCASSLQDNAQQETQYFGPGTRLLVL.

This chain's CDR3 is CASSLTTGTGNTIYF. CDR3 sequence (DNA): TGTGCCAGCAGCCTAACGACAGGGACTGGAAACACCATATATTTT. The chain is built from TRBV5-4 and TRBJ1-3; 7 bases are a match to TRBD1. CDR3 length: 15 amino acids. The J segment lost 2 bases and the V segment lost 4 bases, leaving 6 bases of the junction unmatched. Looked up from germline, CDR1 is SGHNT and CDR2 is YYREEE (reference sequence).

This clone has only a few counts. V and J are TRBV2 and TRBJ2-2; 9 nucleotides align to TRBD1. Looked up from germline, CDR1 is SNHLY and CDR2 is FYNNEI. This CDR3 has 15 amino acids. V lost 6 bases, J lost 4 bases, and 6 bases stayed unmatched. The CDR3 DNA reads TGTGCCAGCAGAGGAGGACAGGGGTTCACCGGGGAGCTGTTTTTT. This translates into CASRGGQGFTGELFF.